The 32 T cell receptor beta chains given below trace back to one sample, sequenced in a study of beta chain features in type 1 diabetes. Expressed TCRB transcripts were sequenced after all isolated RNA was converted to cDNA. The method was immunoSEQ multiplex PCR; TCRdb's version includes in-frame clones alone and lacks a portion of them. The sample lists 450,000 to 550,000 clones, approximately 31% occurring once. The specimen was naive CD4+ T cells from blood. All receptors derive from a man aged 18 to 30 in good health.

V and J are TRBV7-9 and TRBJ2-7; 11 nucleotides agree with TRBD2. The ends lost 3 bases at V and 3 bases at J; junction bases unmatched: 7. Germline V gene sequence: CDR1 SEHNR, CDR2 FQNEAQ (reference sequence). CDR3 length: 16 residues. The CDR3 DNA reads TGTGCCAGCAGCTTTAGGACTAGCGGGCGCCTCTACGAGCAGTACTTC. This translates into CASSFRTSGRLYEQYF.

This clone occurred a few times. V and J are TRBV7-9 and TRBJ1-2, with 7 bases fitting TRBD1. This CDR3 spans 17 amino acids. Germline V gene sequence: CDR1 SEHNR, CDR2 FQNEAQ (reference sequence). The V segment lost 5 bases and the J segment 4 bases; nucleotides outside the gene matches: 16. The CDR3 sequence: CASSLDSGTANIYGYTF. The CDR3 DNA reads TGTGCCAGCAGCCTCGATTCCGGGACAGCCAATATCTATGGCTACACCTTC.

The chain joins TRBV30 to TRBJ2-3; D is perhaps TRBD1 (5 bases). The CDR3 covers 11 residues. From germline, CDR1 is GTSNPN and CDR2 SVGIG (reference sequence). V was pared by 0 bases and J by 10 bases, with 8 bases between. CDR3 amino acids: CAWSVQVAQYF. The CDR3 DNA reads as TGTGCCTGGAGTGTACAGGTGGCGCAGTATTTT. Combining the CDR3 with reference TRBV30 and TRBJ2-3 gives the whole variable domain SQTIHQWPATLVQPVGSPLSLECTVEGTSNPNLYWYRQAAGRGLQLLFYSVGIGQISSEVPQNLSASRPQDRQFILSSKKLLLSDSGFYLCAWSVQVAQYFGPGTRLTVL.

This clone was counted between two and nine times. The rearrangement links TRBV27 to TRBJ2-1; D perhaps matches TRBD2 (6 bases). The CDR3 extends over 15 amino acids. Per germline, CDR1 MNHEY and CDR2 SMNVEV (reference sequence). Trimming removed 3 bases at V and 6 bases at J, with 15 bases between. The CDR3 nucleotides read TGTGCCAGCAGTTTTGAGACTAGAGAGGCCAATGAGCAGTTCTTC. It translates to CASSFETREANEQFF.

V is TRBV9 and J is TRBJ2-1; D might be TRBD1 or TRBD2, each matching 5 bases. Germline V gene lookup returns CDR1 SGDLS and CDR2 YYNGEE. Trimming shortened V by 0 bases and J by 9 bases, and 22 bases separated the two germline ends. CDR3 length: 17 residues. The CDR3 bases are TGTGCCAGCAGCGTAGGAGGGGTTAAATCGGTGGTGGCTGAGCAGTTCTTC. This translates into CASSVGGVKSVVAEQFF.

This clone was detected a few times. The rearrangement joins TRBV6-5 to TRBJ2-3; D uncertain. The V gene lost 5 bases and the J gene lost 0 bases, with 12 bases spanning the gap. CDR3 length: 15 residues. Per the germline V gene, CDR1 is MNHEY and CDR2 is SVGAGI. CDR3: CASSPRPYSTDTQYF. The CDR3, as DNA: TGTGCCAGCAGTCCTCGACCGTATAGCACAGATACGCAGTATTTT.

Comment on this clone: Different DNA sequences within this sample yield the same CDR3. The chain has TRBV7-2 and TRBJ2-7, with 11 bases matching TRBD2. CDR3 length equals 14 residues. The V gene end was trimmed by 3 bases and the J gene end by 7 bases; junction bases not matched to a gene: 5. The germline V gene has CDR1 SGHTA and CDR2 FQGNSA. CDR3 nucleotide sequence: TGTGCCAGCAGCTTGGGGCTAGCGGGAGGAGAGCAGTACTTC. It translates to CASSLGLAGGEQYF.

This chain links TRBV7-9 with TRBJ2-1; 7 nucleotides match TRBD1. The ends lost 2 bases at V and 2 bases at J; junction bases unmatched: 3. The germline V gene has CDR1 SEHNR and CDR2 FQNEAQ (reference sequence). The CDR3 has 15 amino acids. CDR3 region: CASSLRQGTYNEQFF. As DNA, the CDR3 is TGTGCCAGCAGCTTAAGACAGGGTACCTACAATGAGCAGTTCTTC.

Concerning this clone: The sample contains more than one DNA sequence encoding this CDR3. This chain uses TRBV9 with TRBJ2-5; D call uncertain. This CDR3 region has 13 residues. With 2 bases removed from V and 5 bases from J, the gap between germline ends came to 10 bases. Germline V CDR1 and CDR2: SGDLS, YYNGEE. The CDR3, as DNA: TGTGCCAGCAGCGTGGGCAGTGAGGAGACCCAGTACTTC. This sequence encodes CASSVGSEETQYF.

The gene calls are TRBV6-5 and TRBJ2-1; 7 bases align to TRBD1. The length of the CDR3 is 11 residues. Germline V CDR1 and CDR2: MNHEY, SVGAGI. V trimming: 5 bases; J trimming: 8 bases; junction bases outside the gene matches: 0. CDR3 nucleotides: TGTGCCAGCAGTCAGGGGGATGAGCAGTTCTTC. It specifies CASSQGDEQFF.

The chain recombines TRBV29-1 with TRBJ2-7; D unresolved. The V and J ends lost 3 bases and 4 bases respectively, with 16 bases between them. CDR1 and CDR2 from the germline V gene are SQVTM and ANQGSEA. The CDR3 has 14 residues. The CDR3 nucleotides read TGCAGCGTTGACCCGGTCAGGATTATTTACGAGCAGTACTTC. This codes for CSVDPVRIIYEQYF.

The sample holds a few counts of this clone. J is TRBJ2-7 and V is TRBV4-3; 10 nucleotides match TRBD2. CDR3 length equals 15 residues. V gave up 1 base and J gave up 3 bases; unmatched junction bases: 3. Germline V gene lookup returns CDR1 LGHNA and CDR2 YSLEER. The CDR3 reads CASSQGASGSYEQYF. CDR3 coding DNA: TGCGCCAGCAGCCAAGGTGCTAGCGGGAGCTACGAGCAGTACTTC.

This clone appeared a few times. The V and J genes are TRBV7-9 and TRBJ2-1; TRBD1 agrees at 7 bases. Germline V gene lookup returns CDR1 SEHNR and CDR2 FQNEAQ (reference sequence). This CDR3 comprises 14 residues. The V gene end was trimmed by 7 bases and the J gene end by 0 bases; junction bases not matched to a gene: 3. This chain's CDR3 is CASTEGASYNEQFF. CDR3 nucleotides: TGTGCCAGCACTGAGGGGGCCTCCTACAATGAGCAGTTCTTC.

The genes are TRBV29-1 and TRBJ2-5, with D tentatively TRBD1 (6 bases). The CDR3 consists of 14 residues. Trimming pared 7 bases from V and 2 bases from J, leaving 17 bases between. Germline lookup yields CDR1 SQVTM and CDR2 ANQGSEA. This CDR3 reads CSGTGQSTQETQYF. The CDR3 nucleotides are TGCAGCGGCACAGGACAGTCAACTCAAGAGACCCAGTACTTC. Complete variable domain (other parts from reference TRBV29-1 and TRBJ2-5): SAVISQKPSRDICQRGTSLTIQCQVDSQVTMMFWYRQQPGQSLTLIATANQGSEATYESGFVIDKFPISRPNLTFSTLTVSNMSPEDSSIYLCSGTGQSTQETQYFGPGTRLLVL.

In this sample, this clone turned up a few times. V is TRBV18 and J is TRBJ2-7, with 8 positions matching TRBD1. Germline V lookup: CDR1 KGHSH, CDR2 LQKENI. J lost 4 bases, V lost 6 bases, and 5 bases had no gene match. There are 13 residues in the CDR3. CDR3 in DNA: TGTGCCAGCTCCCCGGACAGGGAATACGAGCAGTACTTC. The encoded protein is CASSPDREYEQYF.

This clone was seen only a few times. The chain employs TRBV9 and TRBJ2-7; D unresolved. The germline V gene has CDR1 SGDLS and CDR2 YYNGEE. The ends were cut back, 0 bases at V and 0 bases at J, with 13 bases in the middle. The CDR3 loop spans 16 amino acids. The CDR3 nucleotides are TGTGCCAGCAGCGTAGGTGGCGTACCGAGCTCCTACGAGCAGTACTTC. Translating gives CASSVGGVPSSYEQYF.

Note on this clone: The same CDR3 can be traced to other DNA sequences in this sample. The rearrangement uses TRBV19 and TRBJ2-7, with 10 bases aligning to TRBD1. With 4 bases clipped from V and 3 bases from J, the junction kept 0 bases outside the gene matches. Germline CDR1 reads LNHDA; CDR2 reads SQIVND (reference sequence). The CDR3 covers 13 residues. CDR3 sequence (DNA): TGTGCCAGTAGTAGGGACAGGGGCTACGAGCAGTACTTC. Translated: CASSRDRGYEQYF.

This clone was counted between two and nine times. V and J are TRBV4-1 and TRBJ2-7; D is unclear. Trimming took off 0 bases at V and 3 bases at J, with 9 bases between the two ends. Per germline, CDR1 MGHRA and CDR2 YSYEKL. CDR3 length: 14 amino acids. The CDR3: CASSQDATDYEQYF. The CDR3 region has the DNA TGCGCCAGCAGCCAAGATGCCACGGACTACGAGCAGTACTTC.

This clone occurred a few times. Written as DNA, the CDR3 is TGTGCCAGCAGCAAAGGTACACCTCACGAGCAGTACTTC. It specifies CASSKGTPHEQYF. The chain uses TRBV21-1 and TRBJ2-7; the table gives TRBD1 as D, unverified against the DNA. TRBV21-1 is listed as a pseudogene. The CDR3 has 13 amino acids.

This sequence joins TRBV11-2 and TRBJ2-7; 9 bases are a match to TRBD2. In germline, CDR1 is SGHAT, CDR2 FQNNGV. The V and J ends lost 4 bases and 2 bases, in that order; junction bases with no gene match: 18. This CDR3 is 19 amino acids long. The CDR3 DNA follows: TGTGCCAGCAGCTCCGCCACTAGATCGGGCCTAGCGGGAACCTACGAGCAGTACTTC. It translates to CASSSATRSGLAGTYEQYF.

The V gene is TRBV6-6, the J gene TRBJ1-4; D is undetermined. The germline gives CDR1 MNHNY, CDR2 SVGAGI (reference sequence). The CDR3 is made up of 12 amino acids. V lost 4 bases, J lost 5 bases, and 5 bases lay in between. CDR3 loop: CASSSRNEKLFF. CDR3 coding DNA: TGTGCCAGCAGTTCCCGGAATGAAAAACTGTTTTTT.

The V call is TRBV7-2, the J call TRBJ2-7; 8 nucleotides match TRBD2. With V trimmed by 8 bases and J by 2 bases, 8 bases remained unmatched. Germline CDR1 reads SGHTA; CDR2 reads FQGNSA. The CDR3 contains 14 residues. The CDR3 is CASRRLAGAYEQYF. CDR3 sequence (DNA): TGTGCCAGCCGGCGGCTAGCGGGCGCCTACGAGCAGTACTTC.

This clone was picked up a small number of times. This rearrangement joins TRBV5-4 to TRBJ2-1; possibly TRBD1 for D (6 bases). The CDR3 extends over 14 amino acids. Germline CDR1 and CDR2: SGHNT and YYREEE (reference sequence). V was cut by 4 bases and J by 4 bases, with 12 bases left in between. The DNA for the CDR3 is TGTGCCAGCAGCAAAGCACAGGGATACAATGAGCAGTTCTTC. It codes for CASSKAQGYNEQFF. The variable domain in full, completed from reference TRBV5-4 and TRBJ2-1, reads ETGVTQSPTHLIKTRGQQVTLRCSSQSGHNTVSWYQQALGQGPQFIFQYYREEENGRGNFPPRFSGLQFPNYSSELNVNALELDDSALYLCASSKAQGYNEQFFGPGTRLTVL.

CDR3 DNA: TGCAGCGTTGAGGCGGGCTTACAAGAGACCCAGTACTTC. Protein sequence: CSVEAGLQETQYF. V is TRBV29-1 and J is TRBJ2-5; D is possibly TRBD2 (5 bases). The germline V and J ends were trimmed by 3 bases and 2 bases, with 10 bases remaining between them. Germline V CDR1 and CDR2: SQVTM, ANQGSEA. The CDR3 loop spans 13 amino acids. Full variable domain (missing parts from reference TRBV29-1 and TRBJ2-5): SAVISQKPSRDICQRGTSLTIQCQVDSQVTMMFWYRQQPGQSLTLIATANQGSEATYESGFVIDKFPISRPNLTFSTLTVSNMSPEDSSIYLCSVEAGLQETQYFGPGTRLLVL.

This clone has a handful of counts. This chain connects TRBV7-2 to TRBJ2-5; D might be TRBD1 (6 bases). The germline CDR1 and CDR2 sequences are SGHTA and FQGNSA. The V gene lost 5 bases and the J gene lost 2 bases, with 12 bases spanning the gap. The CDR3 runs 14 residues. CDR3: CASSQDSAQETQYF. Written as DNA, the CDR3 is TGTGCCAGCAGCCAGGACAGCGCGCAAGAGACCCAGTACTTC.

This clone has only a few counts. The V call is TRBV10-3, the J call TRBJ2-1; D gene ambiguous. Germline V gene lookup returns CDR1 ENHRY and CDR2 SYGVKD. The germline V and J ends were trimmed by 8 bases and 5 bases, with 4 bases remaining between them. There are 10 residues in the CDR3. CDR3 in amino acids: CAIGNNEQFF. The CDR3 region has the DNA TGTGCCATCGGGAACAATGAGCAGTTCTTC.

The V and J genes are TRBV29-1 and TRBJ2-7; either TRBD1 or TRBD2 may fit D (5 bases each). This CDR3 has 12 amino acids. V lost 5 bases and J lost 5, with 13 bases in between. Germline CDR1 is SQVTM and CDR2 is ANQGSEA. The CDR3 region has the DNA TGCAGCGTTTCTGGGGGATCAGACGAGCAGTACTTC. It translates to CSVSGGSDEQYF.

In this sample, this clone turned up a few times. The rearrangement joins TRBV28 to TRBJ2-1, with 11 bases fitting TRBD2. The junction had 5 bases not matched to a gene; V was cut back by 4 bases and J by 6 bases. Germline lookup yields CDR1 MDHEN and CDR2 SYDVKM. The CDR3 is made up of 15 amino acids. CDR3 sequence: CASSWETSGGNEQFF. CDR3 bases: TGTGCCAGCAGTTGGGAAACTAGCGGGGGCAATGAGCAGTTCTTC.

The V gene is TRBV29-1, the J gene TRBJ2-1, with TRBD1 matching over 10 bases. CDR3 length: 12 amino acids. Germline trimming cut 6 bases from V and 5 bases from J; bases unmatched to any gene: 1. Germline CDR1 reads SQVTM; CDR2 reads ANQGSEA. CDR3 nucleotides: TGCAGCGTGGGGACAGGGGACAATGAGCAGTTCTTC. Amino acids: CSVGTGDNEQFF.

This clone was seen more than once but under ten times. The chain is built from TRBV7-2 and TRBJ1-2, with TRBD1 matching 12 bases. The CDR3 consists of 15 residues. Germline V gene lookup returns CDR1 SGHTA and CDR2 FQGNSA. J lost 3 bases, V lost 5 bases, and 4 bases had no gene match. The CDR3 sequence: CASSPGQGAYYGYTF. CDR3 in DNA: TGTGCCAGCAGCCCGGGACAGGGGGCCTACTATGGCTACACCTTC.

This chain links TRBV10-1 with TRBJ1-2; D remains ambiguous. Germline values: CDR1 WNHNN, CDR2 SYGVQD (reference sequence). The ends were cut back, 3 bases at V and 4 bases at J, with 9 bases in the middle. This CDR3 has 13 amino acids. CDR3 DNA: TGCGCCAGCAGTGAAACCCCGTCCTATGGCTACACCTTC. Translating it yields CASSETPSYGYTF.

This clone occurred a few times. This CDR3 is also generated by other DNA sequences in the sample. The V and J genes are TRBV29-1 and TRBJ2-6; D remains ambiguous. The CDR3 length is 13 residues. V lost 6 bases, J lost 0 bases, and 6 bases lay in between. Germline loops: CDR1 SQVTM, CDR2 ANQGSEA. CDR3 sequence reads: CSVESSGANVLTF. The CDR3 nucleotides are TGCAGCGTCGAAAGCTCTGGGGCCAACGTCCTGACTTTC.